Each of the 29 T cell receptor beta chains below was sequenced from the same sample in a study of blood T cells in healthy people across ages. It was with a sample-barcoded 5' primer and a J-beta primer mix that a second PCR of about 7 to 12 cycles was run. TCRdb passed the 5' RACE reads through MiXCR, listing each CDR3 protein once. The sample has hundreds of thousands of distinct CDR3 sequences; around 31% are singletons. Specimen: blood. The origin of the receptors is a woman of 80 years or more in good health.

This clonotype was found many times. V is TRBV27 and J is TRBJ1-2, with TRBD1 as a possible D gene (6 bases). CDR1 and CDR2 from the germline V gene are MNHEY and SMNVEV (reference sequence). The CDR3 has 16 amino acids. Trimming removed 6 bases at V and 3 bases at J, with 20 bases between. The CDR3 loop is CASSRFAERGDYGYTF. DNA of the CDR3: TGTGCCAGCAGCCGATTTGCTGAGAGGGGGGACTATGGCTACACCTTC.

The J gene is TRBJ1-1, the V gene TRBV30; 10 bases line up with TRBD1. With V trimmed by 2 bases and J by 6 bases, 9 bases remained unmatched. Germline assignment: CDR1 GTSNPN and CDR2 SVGIG (reference sequence). The CDR3 runs to 15 residues. In nucleotides, the CDR3 is TGTGCCTGGAGTTCCGGGACAGGGGCCCTCGCTGAAGCTTTCTTT. It specifies CAWSSGTGALAEAFF.

In this sample, this clonotype turned up a few times. This may stem from a read error, because a much larger clone lies one nucleotide away. The gene calls are TRBV6-2 or TRBV6-3 and TRBJ2-7, with 8 bases lining up with TRBD2. Per germline, CDR1 MNHEY and CDR2 SVGEGT. The CDR3 has 12 amino acids. Germline trimming cut 6 bases from V and 2 bases from J; bases unmatched to any gene: 0. The CDR3 region is CASSGGAYEQYF. CDR3 bases: TGTGCCAGCAGCGGGGGGGCCTACGAGCAGTACTTC.

The V call is TRBV3-1, the J call TRBJ2-5; the D is unclear. This CDR3 region has 12 residues. CDR1 and CDR2 from the germline V gene are LGHDT and YNNKEL (reference sequence). V dropped 3 bases and J dropped 7 bases, with 9 bases sitting between them. CDR3 sequence: CASSQESRTQYF. CDR3 nucleotide sequence: TGTGCCAGCAGCCAGGAATCTAGGACCCAGTACTTC.

This clonotype was seen at least ten times. This chain uses TRBV27 with TRBJ2-1; 10 bases map to TRBD1. Germline CDR1 reads MNHEY; CDR2 reads SMNVEV (reference sequence). The CDR3 has 16 amino acids. The junction had 11 bases not matched to a gene; V was cut back by 5 bases and J by 7 bases. The CDR3 DNA sequence: TGTGCCAGCAGTGGGGACAGGGGTAATTGGGGAAATGAGCAGTTCTTC. Its protein is CASSGDRGNWGNEQFF.

Of note for this clonotype: A much bigger clone sits one base away, suggesting this may be a read error. V gene TRBV27 combines with J gene TRBJ1-6; unclear D gene. The CDR3 spans 13 residues. The germline V gene has CDR1 MNHEY and CDR2 SMNVEV (reference sequence). The CDR3 sequence: CAGSYSYNSPLHF. The CDR3 DNA sequence: TGTGCCGGCAGTTACTCCTATAATTCACCCCTCCACTTT.

This chain's CDR3 is CATSASGGPLETQYF. CDR3 nucleotide sequence: TGTGCCACCAGTGCTAGCGGGGGACCCCTAGAGACCCAGTACTTC. This chain links TRBV24-1 with TRBJ2-5; the match to TRBD2 covers 10 bases. CDR1 and CDR2 from the germline V gene are KGHDR and SFDVKD. The V and J ends lost 5 bases and 4 bases, in that order; junction bases with no gene match: 6. This CDR3 has 15 amino acids.

This clonotype has ten or more counts. This chain links TRBV7-2 with TRBJ2-1; 12 positions match TRBD1. There are 19 residues in the CDR3. The V gene's germline CDR1 is SGHTA and CDR2 FQGNSA. V lost 7 bases, J lost 1 base, and 14 bases stayed unmatched. Here the CDR3 reads CASTTYLGQGAISYNEQFF. CDR3 DNA sequence: TGTGCCAGCACCACCTATCTGGGACAGGGGGCTATTTCCTACAATGAGCAGTTCTTC.

This clonotype appeared many times. The V gene is TRBV5-1, the J gene TRBJ2-1; no definite D call. The V end was cut by 5 bases, the J end by 1 base, with 13 bases between. Germline V gene sequence: CDR1 SGHRS, CDR2 YFSETQ. The CDR3 consists of 15 residues. The CDR3 nucleotides are TGCGCCAGCAGTGTCAGGCAGAGGTCCTACAATGAGCAGTTCTTC. Translation: CASSVRQRSYNEQFF.

Only a few counts were recorded for this clonotype. The V gene is TRBV3-1, the J gene TRBJ1-1; 9 bases agree with TRBD1. Germline V gene sequence: CDR1 LGHDT, CDR2 YNNKEL (reference sequence). The CDR3 has 14 residues. J lost 7 bases, V lost 4 bases, and 7 bases had no gene match. CDR3 DNA: TGTGCCAGCAGCCCAATTGAGACAGGGGGTGAAGCTTTCTTT. It is translated as CASSPIETGGEAFF.

This clonotype has just a few counts. V is TRBV5-1 and J is TRBJ2-2; D uncertain. Germline assignment: CDR1 SGHRS and CDR2 YFSETQ. Trimming removed 0 bases from V and 4 bases from J, with 10 bases in between. This CDR3 spans 15 amino acids. The CDR3 nucleotides are TGCGCCAGCAGCTTGGACGAGATCCTCACCGGGGAGCTGTTTTTT. Residues: CASSLDEILTGELFF.

This chain connects TRBV7-9 to TRBJ1-1, with no clear D. V was cut by 5 bases and J by 8 bases, with 15 bases left in between. This CDR3 contains 13 residues. Germline CDR1 is SEHNR and CDR2 is FQNEAQ (reference sequence). CDR3 amino acids: CASSPRPQQEAFF. The CDR3 DNA sequence: TGTGCCAGCAGCCCCAGGCCCCAGCAGGAAGCTTTCTTT.

This clonotype occurred many times. This rearrangement joins TRBV5-1 to TRBJ2-1, with 9 bases aligning to TRBD1. CDR3 length: 15 amino acids. Germline loops: CDR1 SGHRS, CDR2 YFSETQ. V trimming: 0 bases; J trimming: 9 bases; junction bases outside the gene matches: 7. The DNA for the CDR3 is TGCGCCAGCAGCTTGGACGGACAGGGGAAGGGTGAGCAGTTCTTC. Its translation is CASSLDGQGKGEQFF.

Details on this clonotype: A single base separates this from a much larger clone, so it may be a read error. The V and J genes are TRBV4-2 and TRBJ2-3, with D possibly called TRBD1 or TRBD2 (5 bases each). The CDR3 has 15 residues. CDR1 is LGHNA and CDR2 is YNFKEQ in the germline V gene. CDR3 coding DNA: TGTGCCAACAGCCAAGGGACGGGAAGCACAGATACGCAGTATTTT. Translated: CANSQGTGSTDTQYF.

With regard to this clonotype: This may arise from a read error, as a much more abundant clone is one base away. The chain employs TRBV7-2 and TRBJ1-2, with D possibly being TRBD1 (5 bases). Germline loops: CDR1 SGHTA, CDR2 FQGNSA. The CDR3 is 13 residues long. The CDR3 DNA follows: TGTGCCAGCAGCTGGGACGACTACTATGGCCACACCTTC. The encoded protein is CASSWDDYYGHTF.

The chain has TRBV5-1 and TRBJ2-1; TRBD2 aligns across 7 bases. The ends lost 0 bases at V and 3 bases at J; junction bases unmatched: 9. CDR1 and CDR2 (germline): SGHRS, YFSETQ. The length of the CDR3 is 17 residues. DNA of the CDR3: TGCGCCAGCAGCTTGGGGACCCTAGCGGCAAGCTACAATGAGCAGTTCTTC. It specifies CASSLGTLAASYNEQFF.

This clonotype was seen more than once but under ten times. The chain combines TRBV4-1 with TRBJ1-6; maybe TRBD1 (6 bases). Germline values: CDR1 MGHRA, CDR2 YSYEKL. The CDR3 runs 14 residues. V shed 1 base and J shed 14 bases, with 15 bases lying between them. In DNA form, the CDR3 reads TGCGCCAGCAGCCAAGCAAGGACAGCCCGGGCCCTCCACTTT. It specifies CASSQARTARALHF.

This chain links TRBV7-8 with TRBJ1-6; D call uncertain. V dropped 6 bases and J dropped 7 bases, with 19 bases sitting between them. CDR1 SGHVS and CDR2 FQNEAQ come from the germline V gene. The CDR3 sequence is 16 residues long. CDR3: CASRANSGRKNSPLHF. The CDR3 DNA reads TGTGCCAGCAGAGCAAATAGCGGACGGAAGAATTCACCCCTCCACTTT.

On this clonotype: A much larger clone is a single base away; this may be a read error. This rearrangement joins TRBV5-5 to TRBJ2-6, with D unresolved. Germline loops: CDR1 SGHKS, CDR2 YYEKEE (reference sequence). The CDR3 runs 16 residues. This chain's CDR3 is CTSSLAAQTGANVLTF. The CDR3 DNA reads as TGTACCAGCAGCTTGGCCGCGCAAACTGGGGCCAACGTCCTGACTTTC.

This chain uses TRBV7-2 with TRBJ2-3, with TRBD2 identical over 9 bases. Germline V gene lookup returns CDR1 SGHTA and CDR2 FQGNSA. J lost 2 bases, V lost 5 bases, and 11 bases had no gene match. This CDR3 comprises 17 residues. CDR3 nucleotide sequence: TGTGCCAGCAGCCTCGAAAGGACTAGCGCAAACACAGATACGCAGTATTTT. This sequence encodes CASSLERTSANTDTQYF.

This clonotype was detected ten times or more. The rearrangement links TRBV10-3 to TRBJ2-6; D remains unclear. The CDR3 contains 16 residues. V was pared by 0 bases and J by 0 bases, with 6 bases between. The germline V gene has CDR1 ENHRY and CDR2 SYGVKD. CDR3 nucleotide sequence: TGTGCCATCAGTGAGTCACGGCCCTCTGGGGCCAACGTCCTGACTTTC. This encodes CAISESRPSGANVLTF.

In this sample, this clonotype turned up many times. V and J are TRBV20-1 and TRBJ1-1, with D possibly matching TRBD1 (5 bases). The CDR3 is 13 amino acids. The V and J ends lost 5 bases and 1 base respectively, with 11 bases between them. Germline V lookup: CDR1 DFQATT, CDR2 SNEGSKA (reference sequence). CDR3: CSAWDSRNTEAFF. CDR3 in DNA: TGCAGTGCTTGGGACTCCAGGAACACTGAAGCTTTCTTT.

Details on this clonotype: A read error may explain this, as a much larger clone is one base away. The V and J genes are TRBV9 and TRBJ2-5; TRBD1 matches at 10 bases. Germline V gene data show CDR1 as SGDLS and CDR2 as YYNGEE. The CDR3 is 17 residues long. CDR3 bases: TGTACCAGCAGCGAAAGATCCGACAGGGGGCCAAGAGAGACCCAGTACTTC. Translated: CTSSERSDRGPRETQYF. The variable domain in full, with the rest retrieved from reference TRBV9 and TRBJ2-5, is DSGVTQTPKHLITATGQRVTLRCSPRSGDLSVYWYQQSLDQGLQFLIQYYNGEERAKGNILERFSAQQFPDLHSELNLSSLELGDSALYFCTSSERSDRGPRETQYFGPGTRLLVL.

This clonotype was counted at least ten times. The V gene is TRBV7-2, the J gene TRBJ2-5; D possibly corresponds to TRBD2 (5 bases). V lost 4 bases to trimming and J lost 0 bases, with 12 bases between them. Germline CDR1 and CDR2: SGHTA and FQGNSA. The CDR3 extends over 15 amino acids. The CDR3 DNA reads as TGTGCCAGCAGCTCGAGGGCAGCGTACCAAGAGACCCAGTACTTC. Translating it yields CASSSRAAYQETQYF.

This clonotype was counted only a few times. The chain links TRBV6-2 or TRBV6-3 to TRBJ1-2, with D uncertain. This CDR3 region has 14 residues. The V gene's germline CDR1 is MNHEY and CDR2 SVGEGT. Trimming shortened V by 8 bases and J by 3 bases, and 16 bases separated the two germline ends. The CDR3 region has the DNA TGTGCCAGCCATCAGCCCGGGCGAGACTATGGCTACACCTTC. It codes for CASHQPGRDYGYTF.

DNA of the CDR3: TGTGCCAGCAGTTACTCTGTTGGACAGGGGGTTCGCACCGGGGAGCTGTTTTTT. Encoded protein: CASSYSVGQGVRTGELFF. The genes are TRBV6-5 and TRBJ2-2, with 10 bases lining up with TRBD1. The germline V gene has CDR1 MNHEY and CDR2 SVGAGI. The CDR3 has 18 amino acids. The ends lost 0 bases at V and 4 bases at J; junction bases unmatched: 8.

CDR3 in DNA: TGTGCCAGCAGACCCTCCCGGACAGGGAGGAGCACTGAAGCTTTCTTT. It yields the protein CASRPSRTGRSTEAFF. The chain employs TRBV2 and TRBJ1-1, with 8 bases lining up with TRBD1. The V and J ends lost 6 bases and 4 bases, in that order; junction bases with no gene match: 13. CDR3 length equals 16 residues. Looked up from germline, CDR1 is SNHLY and CDR2 is FYNNEI.

This clonotype was recorded many times. A much bigger clone sits one base away, suggesting this may be a read error. The genes are TRBV7-9 and TRBJ2-1, with D unclear. The DNA end is a closer match to TRBJ2-7, so the J assignment may be wrong. CDR1 and CDR2 from the germline V gene are SEHNR and FQNEAQ (reference sequence). CDR3 length equals 16 residues. The CDR3 is CASSSPTPNPYNEQYF. Here the CDR3 DNA reads TGTGCCAGCAGCAGCCCCACCCCAAACCCCTACAATGAGCAGTACTTC.

The table lists this clonotype with a few counts. The chain is built from TRBV20-1 and TRBJ1-5, with TRBD1 as a possible D gene (5 bases). The V and J ends lost 1 base and 4 bases respectively, with 5 bases between them. The V gene's germline CDR1 is DFQATT and CDR2 SNEGSKA (reference sequence). This CDR3 is built from 12 residues. CDR3 amino acids: CSARGTNQPQHF. The CDR3, as DNA: TGCAGTGCTAGAGGGACAAATCAGCCCCAGCATTTT.